The source of this TCR beta chain is a study of T cell responses to AZD1222 COVID-19 vaccine. The study's findings and limits: Within unmutated variant regions lay the reported targets of nearly half of spike-specific TCRs. White British donors predominated, females outnumbered males, and clonal diversity was possibly underestimated. Spike-specific TCR breadth and depth both grew after two AZD1222 doses. Mapped onto spike, vaccine-associated CD4 TCRs spanned it and were dominant at 160-218 and 743-854.

Per the germline V gene, CDR1 is SGHTS and CDR2 is YDEGEE. V shed 4 bases, J shed 0 bases, and the junction held 7 bases outside the gene matches. The CDR3 spans 16 residues. Profiling relied on immunoSEQ multiplex PCR, and the TCRdb table lists in-frame clones only, not all of them. The sample contains 100,000 to 150,000 clones, 90% of which appear only once. Concerning this clone: Its antigen is not known.

V gene TRBV5-8 combines with J gene TRBJ2-3; TRBD1 matches at 8 bases. This TCR came from an adult in good health. Sequenced material: peripheral blood, taken on day 0 of MenACWY control vaccination. CDR3 residues: CASSARTGTSTDTQYF. DNA of the CDR3: TGTGCCAGCAGCGCACGGACAGGGACTAGCACAGATACGCAGTATTTT.